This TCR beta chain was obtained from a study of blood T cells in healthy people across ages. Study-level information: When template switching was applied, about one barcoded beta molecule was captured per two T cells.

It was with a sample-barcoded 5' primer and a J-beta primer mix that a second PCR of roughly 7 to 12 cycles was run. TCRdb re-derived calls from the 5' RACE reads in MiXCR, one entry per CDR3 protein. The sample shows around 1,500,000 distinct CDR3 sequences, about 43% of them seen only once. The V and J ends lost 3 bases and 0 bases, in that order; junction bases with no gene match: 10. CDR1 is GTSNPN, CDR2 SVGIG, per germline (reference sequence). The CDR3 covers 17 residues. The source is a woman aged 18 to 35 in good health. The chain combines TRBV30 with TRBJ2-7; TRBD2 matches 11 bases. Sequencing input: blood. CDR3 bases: TGTGCCTGGAGGACGACTACTAGCGGGAGTGTCTCCTACGAGCAGTACTTC. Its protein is CAWRTTTSGSVSYEQYF.